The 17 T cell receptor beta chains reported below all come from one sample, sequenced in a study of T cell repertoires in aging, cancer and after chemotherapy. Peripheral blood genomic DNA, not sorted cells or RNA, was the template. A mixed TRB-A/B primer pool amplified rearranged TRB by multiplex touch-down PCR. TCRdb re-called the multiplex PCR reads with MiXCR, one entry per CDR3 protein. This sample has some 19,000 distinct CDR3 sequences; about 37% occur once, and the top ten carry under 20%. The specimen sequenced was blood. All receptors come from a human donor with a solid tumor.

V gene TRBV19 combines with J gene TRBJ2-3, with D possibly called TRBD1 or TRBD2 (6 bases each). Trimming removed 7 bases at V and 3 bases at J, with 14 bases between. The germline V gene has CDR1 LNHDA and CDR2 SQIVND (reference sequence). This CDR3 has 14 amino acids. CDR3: CASTDGGTTDTQYF. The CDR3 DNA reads TGTGCCAGTACGGACGGGGGCACTACAGATACGCAGTATTTT.

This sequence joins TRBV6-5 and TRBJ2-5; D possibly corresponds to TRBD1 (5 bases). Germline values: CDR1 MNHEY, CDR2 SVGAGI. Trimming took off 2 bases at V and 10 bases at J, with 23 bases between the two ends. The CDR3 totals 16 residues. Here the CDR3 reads CASSYSQGHFSVDQYF. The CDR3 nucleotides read TGTGCCAGCAGTTACAGCCAGGGCCATTTTTCTGTGGACCAGTACTTC.

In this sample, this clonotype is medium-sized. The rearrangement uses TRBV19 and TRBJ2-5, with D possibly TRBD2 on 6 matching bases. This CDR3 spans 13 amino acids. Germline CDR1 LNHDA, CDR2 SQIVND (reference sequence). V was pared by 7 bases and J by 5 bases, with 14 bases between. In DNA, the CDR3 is TGTGCCAGTAAAAGTGGGACTGGGGAGACCCAGTACTTC. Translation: CASKSGTGETQYF.

CDR3 residues: CASSIMRAGAKNIQYF. The CDR3 DNA reads as TGTGCCAGTAGTATTATGAGGGCGGGAGCCAAAAACATTCAGTACTTC. This chain links TRBV19 with TRBJ2-4; perhaps TRBD2 as D (5 bases). The ends were cut back, 3 bases at V and 0 bases at J, with 12 bases in the middle. CDR3 size: 16 residues. From germline, CDR1 is LNHDA and CDR2 SQIVND (reference sequence). Using reference TRBV19 and TRBJ2-4 for the parts outside the CDR3, the full variable domain is DGGITQSPKYLFRKEGQNVTLSCEQNLNHDAMYWYRQDPGQGLRLIYYSQIVNDFQKGDIAEGYSVSREKKESFPLTVTSAQKNPTAFYLCASSIMRAGAKNIQYFGAGTRLSVL.

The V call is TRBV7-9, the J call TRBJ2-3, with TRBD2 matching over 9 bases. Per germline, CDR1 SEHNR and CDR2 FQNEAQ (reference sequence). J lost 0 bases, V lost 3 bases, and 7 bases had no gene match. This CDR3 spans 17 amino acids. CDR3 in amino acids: CASSFLSLAGSTDTQYF. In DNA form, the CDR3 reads TGTGCCAGCAGCTTTCTTTCCCTAGCGGGAAGCACAGATACGCAGTATTTT. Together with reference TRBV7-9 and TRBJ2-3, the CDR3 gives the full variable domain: DTGVSQNPRHKITKRGQNVTFRCDPISEHNRLYWYRQTLGQGPEFLTYFQNEAQLEKSRLLSDRFSAERPKGSFSTLEIQRTEQGDSAMYLCASSFLSLAGSTDTQYFGPGTRLTVL.

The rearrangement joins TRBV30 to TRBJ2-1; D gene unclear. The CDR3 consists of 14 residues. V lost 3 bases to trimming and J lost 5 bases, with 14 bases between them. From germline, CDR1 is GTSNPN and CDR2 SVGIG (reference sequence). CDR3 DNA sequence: TGTGCCTGGAGGGGTGATGGCAGAGACAATGAGCAGTTCTTC. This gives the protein CAWRGDGRDNEQFF.

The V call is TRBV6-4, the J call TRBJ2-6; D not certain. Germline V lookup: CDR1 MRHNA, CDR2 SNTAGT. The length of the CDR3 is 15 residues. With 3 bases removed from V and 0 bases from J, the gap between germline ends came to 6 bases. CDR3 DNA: TGTGCCAGCAGTGAGTCGGACTCTGGGGCCAACGTCCTGACTTTC. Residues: CASSESDSGANVLTF.

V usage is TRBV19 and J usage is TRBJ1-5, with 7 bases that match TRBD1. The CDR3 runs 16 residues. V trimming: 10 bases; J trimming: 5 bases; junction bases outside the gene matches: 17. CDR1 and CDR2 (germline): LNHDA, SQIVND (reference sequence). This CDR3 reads CATSGGAGGLDQPQHF. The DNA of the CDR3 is TGTGCCACTTCCGGGGGGGCAGGGGGTTTGGATCAGCCCCAGCATTTT. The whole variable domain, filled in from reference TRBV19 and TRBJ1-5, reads DGGITQSPKYLFRKEGQNVTLSCEQNLNHDAMYWYRQDPGQGLRLIYYSQIVNDFQKGDIAEGYSVSREKKESFPLTVTSAQKNPTAFYLCATSGGAGGLDQPQHFGDGTRLSIL.

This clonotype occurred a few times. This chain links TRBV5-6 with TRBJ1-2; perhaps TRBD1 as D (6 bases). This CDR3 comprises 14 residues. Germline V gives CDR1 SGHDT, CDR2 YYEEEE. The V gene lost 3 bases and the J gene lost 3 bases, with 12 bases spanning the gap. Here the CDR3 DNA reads TGTGCCAGCAGCTCACGACAGGACTACTATGGCTACACCTTC. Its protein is CASSSRQDYYGYTF.

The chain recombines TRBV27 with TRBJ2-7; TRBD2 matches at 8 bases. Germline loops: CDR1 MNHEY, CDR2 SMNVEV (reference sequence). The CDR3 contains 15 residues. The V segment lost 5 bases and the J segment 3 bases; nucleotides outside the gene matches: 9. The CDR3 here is CASSMRGAGIYEQYF. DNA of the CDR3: TGTGCCAGCAGTATGCGGGGGGCCGGGATCTACGAGCAGTACTTC.

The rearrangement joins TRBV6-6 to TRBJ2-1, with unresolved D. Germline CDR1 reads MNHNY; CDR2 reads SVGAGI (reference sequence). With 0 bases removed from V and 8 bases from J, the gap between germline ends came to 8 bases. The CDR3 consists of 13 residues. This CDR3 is CASSYSTGYEQFF. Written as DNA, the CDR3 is TGTGCCAGCAGTTACTCGACGGGTTATGAGCAGTTCTTC.

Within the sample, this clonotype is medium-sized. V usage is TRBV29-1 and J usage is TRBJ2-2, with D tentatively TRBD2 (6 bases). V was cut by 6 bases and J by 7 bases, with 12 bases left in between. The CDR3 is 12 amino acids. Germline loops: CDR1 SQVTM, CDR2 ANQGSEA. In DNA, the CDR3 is TGCAGCGTGCCCGGGGGAGGCGGGGAGCTGTTTTTT. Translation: CSVPGGGGELFF.

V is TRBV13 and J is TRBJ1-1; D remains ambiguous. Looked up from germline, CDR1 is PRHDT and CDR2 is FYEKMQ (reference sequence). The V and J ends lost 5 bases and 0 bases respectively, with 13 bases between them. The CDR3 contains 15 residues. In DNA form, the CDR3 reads TGTGCCAGCAGCCCCTGGGCCCCAATGAACACTGAAGCTTTCTTT. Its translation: CASSPWAPMNTEAFF.

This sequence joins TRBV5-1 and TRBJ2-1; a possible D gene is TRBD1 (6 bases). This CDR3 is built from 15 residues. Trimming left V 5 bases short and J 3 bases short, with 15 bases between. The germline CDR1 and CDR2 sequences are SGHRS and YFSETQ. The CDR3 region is CASSYRVPNYNEQFF. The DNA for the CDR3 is TGCGCCAGCAGTTACAGGGTCCCGAACTACAATGAGCAGTTCTTC.

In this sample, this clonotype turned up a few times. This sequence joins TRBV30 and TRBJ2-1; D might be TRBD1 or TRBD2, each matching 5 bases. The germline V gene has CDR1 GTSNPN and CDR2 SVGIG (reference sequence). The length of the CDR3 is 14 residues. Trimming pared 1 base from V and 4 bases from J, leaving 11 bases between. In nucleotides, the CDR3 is TGTGCCTGGAGTGGGCTAGCAGGGTACAATGAGCAGTTCTTC. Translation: CAWSGLAGYNEQFF.

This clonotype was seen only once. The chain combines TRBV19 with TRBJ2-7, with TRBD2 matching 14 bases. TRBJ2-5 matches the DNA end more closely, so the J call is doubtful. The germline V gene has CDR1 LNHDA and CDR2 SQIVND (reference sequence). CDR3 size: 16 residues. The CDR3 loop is CASQGLAGVDAETQYF. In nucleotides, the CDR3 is TGTGCCAGCCAGGGACTAGCGGGAGTCGATGCGGAGACCCAGTACTTC.

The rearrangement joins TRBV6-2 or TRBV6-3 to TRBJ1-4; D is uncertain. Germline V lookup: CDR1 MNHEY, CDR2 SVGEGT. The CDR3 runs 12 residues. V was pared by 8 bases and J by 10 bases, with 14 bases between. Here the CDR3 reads CASAEGVSKLFF. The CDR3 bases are TGTGCCAGCGCGGAAGGTGTCTCAAAACTGTTTTTT.